These T cell receptor beta chains were read from a single sample in a study of blood T cells in healthy people across ages. TCRdb reprocessed the 5' RACE reads via MiXCR and lists one record per CDR3 protein. Of hundreds of thousands of distinct CDR3 sequences in the sample, about 30% are singletons; the top ten hold 15% to 17%. The sample taken for sequencing was blood. Receptors originate from a woman older than 75 in good health. The CDR3 runs from the conserved cysteine through the conserved F or W. Each record gives: CDR3 protein, J gene, V gene.

CATSKRKTVSYEQYF	TRBJ2-7	TRBV15
CASSPGGAYEQFF	.	TRBV3-1
CASSPGRSGGWNEQFF	TRBJ2-1	TRBV5-6
CASSLVMGLAGAVSYNEQFF	TRBJ2-1	TRBV7-8
CAISESRQAYGYTF	TRBJ1-2	TRBV10-3
CASSFSRGSYNEQFF	TRBJ2-1	TRBV11-2
CASGPSGASHTQYF	TRBJ2-3	TRBV28
CASSGDSSPLHF	TRBJ1-6	TRBV11-2
CSARERARIQNTGELFF	TRBJ2-2	TRBV20-1
CASRNKDRGPPYEQYF	TRBJ2-7	TRBV27